One sample yielded the 24 T cell receptor beta chains listed below, sequenced in a study of T cells in Graves' hyperthyroidism and ophthalmopathy. Regions amplified from RNA transcripts were the TCR beta CDR3 regions. The TCR CDR3 was amplified in a first-round RT-PCR using the HTBI primer set. TCRdb itself ran the multiplex PCR reads through MiXCR, one entry per CDR3 protein. This table holds 730,000 or so distinct CDR3 sequences, about 17% found once. Sequenced sample: blood. Every receptor here comes from a woman aged 45 to 65 with Graves' hyperthyroidism that later progressed to Graves' ophthalmopathy.

This clonotype was picked up many times. The chain is built from TRBV19 and TRBJ1-5, with TRBD1 matching 8 bases. V was clipped by 8 bases and J by 2 bases; unmatched bases: 17. From germline, CDR1 is LNHDA and CDR2 SQIVND (reference sequence). The CDR3 is 18 amino acids. For the CDR3, the DNA is TGTGCCAGTGATTTCAGGGGGCTTACTCTACTGCGCAATCAGCCCCAGCATTTT. Protein product: CASDFRGLTLLRNQPQHF. Using reference TRBV19 and TRBJ1-5 for the parts outside the CDR3, the full variable domain is DGGITQSPKYLFRKEGQNVTLSCEQNLNHDAMYWYRQDPGQGLRLIYYSQIVNDFQKGDIAEGYSVSREKKESFPLTVTSAQKNPTAFYLCASDFRGLTLLRNQPQHFGDGTRLSIL.

This clonotype was picked up many times. This chain links TRBV5-1 with TRBJ1-1; D ambiguous. Trimming took 0 bases from V and 3 from J, leaving 6 bases between them. There are 13 residues in the CDR3. Germline-derived CDR1 and CDR2 are SGHRS and YFSETQ. CDR3 loop: CASSLGLDTEAFF. The CDR3 DNA sequence: TGCGCCAGCAGCTTGGGCCTAGACACTGAAGCTTTCTTT. Using reference TRBV5-1 and TRBJ1-1 for the parts outside the CDR3, the full variable domain is KAGVTQTPRYLIKTRGQQVTLSCSPISGHRSVSWYQQTPGQGLQFLFEYFSETQRNKGNFPGRFSGRQFSNSRSEMNVSTLELGDSALYLCASSLGLDTEAFFGQGTRLTVV.

This clonotype was observed a few times. V is TRBV29-1 and J is TRBJ1-2; 9 nucleotides agree with TRBD1. CDR3 length: 16 residues. Per the germline V gene, CDR1 is SQVTM and CDR2 is ANQGSEA. Unmatched junction bases numbered 15, after V lost 5 bases and J lost 5 bases. DNA for the CDR3: TGCAGCGTTTACCGGGACAGGGAGGTGAAGGGGTATGGCTACACCTTC. Its translation is CSVYRDREVKGYGYTF.

This clonotype appeared many times. The genes are TRBV20-1 and TRBJ1-1; D is possibly TRBD1 (6 bases). Trimming pared 5 bases from V and 0 bases from J, leaving 10 bases between. This CDR3 comprises 13 residues. Germline CDR1 reads DFQATT; CDR2 reads SNEGSKA (reference sequence). DNA of the CDR3: TGCAGTGCTGGGGGACAAGTGAACACTGAAGCTTTCTTT. Its translation: CSAGGQVNTEAFF.

The chain uses TRBV12-3 or TRBV12-4 and TRBJ1-5, with D perhaps TRBD1 (5 bases). This CDR3 is 12 amino acids long. Trimming removed 5 bases from V and 13 bases from J, with 15 bases in between. CDR3 sequence: CASSAPGKSQHF. DNA for the CDR3: TGTGCCAGCAGTGCCCCAGGGAAGTCACAGCATTTT.

On this clonotype itself: At one end, the junction sequence differs from germline, possibly due to a read error. The V and J genes are TRBV7-2 and TRBJ1-2; D unclear. The CDR3 length is 13 residues. The germline CDR1 and CDR2 sequences are SGHTA and FQGNSA. CDR3 sequence (DNA): TGCGCCAGCACCCCGCGGTTAAACTATGGCTACACCTTC. Amino acid sequence: CASTPRLNYGYTF.

This clonotype was observed once. The chain recombines TRBV6-2 or TRBV6-3 with TRBJ2-1; TRBD1 agrees at 11 bases. The CDR3 contains 15 residues. V lost 5 bases, J lost 8 bases, and 8 bases stayed unmatched. Germline values: CDR1 MNHEY, CDR2 SVGEGT. CDR3 region: CASSHGQGAVYEQFF. CDR3 in DNA: TGTGCCAGCAGTCACGGACAGGGGGCCGTCTATGAGCAGTTCTTC.

The gene calls are TRBV5-1 and TRBJ2-7; D remains unclear. The CDR3 length is 12 residues. Germline-derived CDR1 and CDR2 are SGHRS and YFSETQ. V lost 5 bases to trimming and J lost 0 bases, with 6 bases between them. CDR3 region: CASRENSYEQYF. In nucleotides, the CDR3 is TGCGCCAGCAGGGAGAACTCCTACGAGCAGTACTTC.

This clonotype has only a few counts. V usage is TRBV18 and J usage is TRBJ2-5, with TRBD2 matching 10 bases. Unmatched junction bases numbered 14, after V lost 8 bases and J lost 5 bases. Per the germline V gene, CDR1 is KGHSH and CDR2 is LQKENI. CDR3 size: 16 residues. The CDR3 sequence: CASSRISGGAPETQYF. CDR3 DNA: TGTGCCAGCAGCCGAATAAGCGGGGGGGCCCCCGAGACCCAGTACTTC.

This clonotype was picked up a small number of times. The chain employs TRBV4-1 and TRBJ1-1, with D perhaps matching TRBD1 (5 bases). Germline-derived CDR1 and CDR2 are MGHRA and YSYEKL. The CDR3 is 15 amino acids. V was clipped by 0 bases and J by 1 base, with 9 bases between them. For the CDR3, the DNA is TGCGCCAGCAGCCAAGATAGGACACCGAACACTGAAGCTTTCTTT. This codes for CASSQDRTPNTEAFF.

The chain links TRBV19 to TRBJ2-7, with TRBD1 matching 9 bases. Germline V lookup: CDR1 LNHDA, CDR2 SQIVND (reference sequence). There are 13 residues in the CDR3. The J segment lost 4 bases and the V segment lost 8 bases, leaving 6 bases of the junction unmatched. In nucleotides, the CDR3 is TGTGCCAGTGGTTGGACAGGGGCATACGAGCAGTACTTC. This gives the protein CASGWTGAYEQYF.

V and J are TRBV7-8 and TRBJ2-3, with 15 bases identical to TRBD2. This CDR3 comprises 17 residues. Unmatched junction bases numbered 6, after V lost 4 bases and J lost 4 bases. Germline V gene sequence: CDR1 SGHVS, CDR2 FQNEAQ. DNA for the CDR3: TGTGCCAGCAGCTCTTGGACTAGCGGGGGGGGTTCAGATACGCAGTATTTT. Residues: CASSSWTSGGGSDTQYF.

This clonotype was observed at least ten times. The genes are TRBV3-1 and TRBJ1-5, with D possibly being TRBD1 (6 bases). The CDR3 covers 15 residues. V gave up 3 bases and J gave up 3 bases, with 12 bases separating them. The germline gives CDR1 LGHDT, CDR2 YNNKEL (reference sequence). CDR3 residues: CASSHGTTINQPQHF. Written as DNA, the CDR3 is TGTGCCAGCAGCCACGGGACAACCATCAATCAGCCCCAGCATTTT.

This clonotype has a count of ten or more. The chain couples TRBV3-1 to TRBJ1-5; TRBD1 is a possible D gene (6 bases). Trimming left V 1 base short and J 2 bases short, with 9 bases between. Germline V gene sequence: CDR1 LGHDT, CDR2 YNNKEL (reference sequence). This CDR3 region has 15 residues. The DNA for the CDR3 is TGTGCCAGCAGCCAAGGGGGGGCAGGCAATCAGCCCCAGCATTTT. It is translated as CASSQGGAGNQPQHF.

A word on this clonotype: A much larger clone differs by one base, so this may be a read error. The CDR3 region has the DNA TGTGCCGGCAGCCAAGGGATGGGCCTGGTGGAAAAACTGTTTTTT. The encoded protein is CAGSQGMGLVEKLFF. The chain recombines TRBV3-1 with TRBJ1-4; no reliable D call. CDR3 length: 15 amino acids. Germline V gives CDR1 LGHDT, CDR2 YNNKEL (reference sequence).

This chain joins TRBV5-1 and TRBJ1-1; 9 positions match TRBD1. CDR1 and CDR2 from the germline V gene are SGHRS and YFSETQ. After removal of 9 bases from V and 0 bases from J, the junction contained 6 bases not matched to a gene. This CDR3 is 14 amino acids long. The CDR3 DNA sequence: TGCGCCACCGGGACAGGGCACATGAACACTGAAGCTTTCTTT. Translating gives CATGTGHMNTEAFF.

This clonotype occurred many times. The chain employs TRBV3-1 and TRBJ2-2; the D is unclear. Trimming stripped 7 bases from V and 3 bases from J, with 15 bases between. This CDR3 region has 15 residues. Per germline, CDR1 LGHDT and CDR2 YNNKEL (reference sequence). Here the CDR3 reads CASNLRGVHTGELFF. The CDR3 nucleotides are TGTGCCAGCAACCTTCGTGGGGTCCACACCGGGGAGCTGTTTTTT. The complete variable domain, with remaining parts taken from reference TRBV3-1 and TRBJ2-2, reads DTAVSQTPKYLVTQMGNDKSIKCEQNLGHDTMYWYKQDSKKFLKIMFSYNNKELIINETVPNRFSPKSPDKAHLNLHINSLELGDSAVYFCASNLRGVHTGELFFGEGSRLTVL.

In its sample, this clonotype was seen many times. The V gene is TRBV2, the J gene TRBJ2-7; possible D gene TRBD2, 6 bases. The CDR3 is made up of 14 amino acids. V dropped 3 bases and J dropped 4 bases, with 13 bases sitting between them. Germline V gene lookup returns CDR1 SNHLY and CDR2 FYNNEI. CDR3 in DNA: TGTGCCAGCAGTGATTCGGACTACCTATACGAGCAGTACTTC. Translated, it gives CASSDSDYLYEQYF.

The gene calls are TRBV2 and TRBJ2-2, with 8 bases matching TRBD1. The ends lost 3 bases at V and 6 bases at J; junction bases unmatched: 3. Germline CDR1 and CDR2: SNHLY and FYNNEI. The CDR3 is 14 amino acids. In nucleotides, the CDR3 is TGTGCCAGCAGTGATCAGGGGGCTCCCGGGGAGCTGTTTTTT. This encodes CASSDQGAPGELFF.

The table lists this clonotype with a few counts. The J gene is TRBJ2-5, the V gene TRBV7-9; 7 positions match TRBD1. CDR1 and CDR2 (germline): SEHNR, FQNEAQ (reference sequence). The CDR3 runs to 15 residues. The J segment lost 1 base and the V segment lost 8 bases, leaving 10 bases of the junction unmatched. CDR3 sequence reads: CASEGSGQAQETQYF. The CDR3 DNA reads as TGTGCCAGCGAGGGCTCAGGACAGGCCCAAGAGACCCAGTACTTC.

The rearrangement links TRBV5-1 to TRBJ1-2; D not resolved. Germline-derived CDR1 and CDR2 are SGHRS and YFSETQ. The CDR3 consists of 14 residues. Trimming took 0 bases from V and 2 from J, leaving 8 bases between them. The CDR3 here is CASSLGERNYGYTF. The CDR3 bases are TGCGCCAGCAGCTTGGGGGAAAGAAACTATGGCTACACCTTC.

This clonotype has only one observation. The V call is TRBV25-1, the J call TRBJ2-5, with 13 bases that match TRBD2. This CDR3 region has 19 residues. Germline V gene data show CDR1 as MGHDK and CDR2 as SYGVNS. After removal of 0 bases from V and 5 bases from J, the junction contained 12 bases not matched to a gene. The CDR3 sequence is CASSEYHPILAGGRETQYF. Here the CDR3 DNA reads TGTGCCAGCAGTGAATACCACCCAATACTAGCGGGGGGGCGGGAGACCCAGTACTTC.

In DNA, the CDR3 is TGTGCCAGCTCAGGTCCCTCTAGCACAGATACGCAGTATTTT. It encodes CASSGPSSTDTQYF. The chain couples TRBV12-3 or TRBV12-4 to TRBJ2-3; no firm D call. CDR3 length: 14 amino acids. V lost 8 bases, J lost 0 bases, and 12 bases lay in between.

This clonotype was picked up many times. The genes are TRBV6-1 and TRBJ1-2; TRBD1 is a possible D gene (5 bases). Trimming cost V 6 bases and J 4 bases, with 12 bases left between them. The CDR3 contains 13 residues. Germline CDR1 and CDR2: MNHNS and SASEGT. In nucleotides, the CDR3 is TGTGCCAGCAGCTCGGACAAGTTCTATGGCTACACCTTC. It codes for CASSSDKFYGYTF.